This is a list of T cell receptor beta chains from one sample in a study of T cell clonotyping in hematopoietic cell transplantation. The repertoire was sequenced with immunoSEQ multiplex PCR; TCRdb's copy has only in-frame clones and lacks some. The sample carries about 7,200 clones, 75% to 90% recorded once. This specimen consisted of PBMCs, obtained 30 days after allogeneic stem cell transplant. The receptors shown here come from a female patient aged 50-59 years who had an allogeneic stem cell transplant from an unrelated donor, so the T cells may come from the graft donor. Some clones in this sample may be carry-over from other donors' samples. CDR3s include the opening cysteine and the closing phenylalanine or tryptophan. The order of the fields is D gene, clone size, V gene, J gene, CDR3 protein, CDR3 DNA. The D gene is left open where the match is weak. Clone size is shown for a subset of rows, as once, few, many or a class of expanded clone.

-	-	TRBV7-9	TRBJ1-2	CASSLAGSSLGYTF	TGTGCCAGCAGCTTAGCTGGCAGCTCCTTGGGCTACACCTTC
TRBD1	-	TRBV25-1	TRBJ1-6	CASSRQGRGSPLHF	TGTGCCAGCTCCCGACAGGGAAGGGGTTCACCCCTCCACTTT
-	-	TRBV7-9	TRBJ2-1	CASSFSSGIHEQFF	TGTGCCAGCAGCTTTTCCTCAGGGATTCACGAGCAGTTCTTC
-	-	TRBV4-2	TRBJ2-3	CASSQQGVVDTQYF	TGTGCCAGCAGCCAACAAGGAGTGGTAGATACGCAGTATTTT
-	-	TRBV14	TRBJ1-1	CASSQDNSLVAFF	TGTGCCAGCAGCCAAGATAACAGTCTTGTAGCTTTCTTT
-	-	TRBV5-6	TRBJ2-2	CASSPWTDTGELFF	TGTGCCAGCAGTCCTTGGACGGACACCGGGGAGCTGTTTTTT
TRBD1	-	TRBV6-6	TRBJ1-5	CASTNTGASNQPQHF	TGTGCCAGCACTAATACAGGGGCTAGCAATCAGCCCCAGCATTTT
TRBD1	-	TRBV6-1	TRBJ1-2	CASSELPGQVYGYTF	TGTGCCAGCAGTGAACTCCCGGGACAGGTCTATGGCTACACCTTC
-	-	TRBV30	TRBJ1-2	CAWSVHLGELYGYTF	TGTGCCTGGAGTGTCCACCTAGGGGAGTTGTATGGCTACACCTTC
TRBD2	-	TRBV7-3	TRBJ2-2	CASSANPGGPPGELFF	TGTGCCAGCAGCGCTAATCCGGGGGGGCCCCCCGGGGAGCTGTTTTTT
-	-	TRBV5-4	TRBJ1-2	CASSPNPGGAIGYTF	TGTGCCAGCAGCCCAAACCCGGGGGGCGCGATCGGCTACACCTTC
TRBD1	-	TRBV6-5	TRBJ2-7	CASRRGTGAYEQYF	TGTGCCAGCCGAAGAGGGACAGGGGCGTACGAGCAGTACTTC
TRBD1	once	TRBV28	TRBJ1-4	CASSLIQGGKLFF	TGTGCCAGCAGTTTAATACAGGGGGGAAAACTGTTTTTT
TRBD1	once	TRBV2	TRBJ2-7	CASSGPGTGNGEQYF	TGTGCCAGCAGCGGGCCGGGGACAGGCAACGGGGAGCAGTACTTC
-	-	TRBV4-3	TRBJ2-3	CASSQDPSDKDTQYF	TGCGCCAGCAGCCAAGATCCTAGCGACAAGGATACGCAGTATTTT
-	-	TRBV30	TRBJ1-5	CAWSVQGDGNQPQHF	TGTGCCTGGAGTGTACAAGGGGATGGCAATCAGCCCCAGCATTTT
-	-	TRBV5-4	TRBJ1-2	CASSSLDMFGYTF	TGTGCCAGCAGCTCCCTCGACATGTTTGGCTACACCTTC
-	-	TRBV30	TRBJ2-1	CAWSEARGAPRNEQFF	TGTGCCTGGAGCGAGGCACGGGGGGCCCCGAGGAATGAGCAGTTCTTC
TRBD1	-	TRBV10-3	TRBJ2-2	CAISGSGGTGELFF	TGTGCCATCAGTGGGTCAGGGGGCACCGGGGAGCTGTTTTTT
-	-	TRBV7-2	TRBJ2-5	CASSLGLSETQYF	TGTGCCAGCAGCTTGGGCCTCTCCGAGACCCAGTACTTC
TRBD1	-	TRBV5-4	TRBJ2-3	CASSRRDRPSTDTQYF	TGTGCCAGCAGCCGCAGGGACAGACCAAGCACAGATACGCAGTATTTT
-	-	TRBV4-3	TRBJ2-7	CASSQDWGRSSYEQYF	TGCGCCAGCAGCCAAGATTGGGGGAGGAGCTCCTACGAGCAGTACTTC
-	-	TRBV19	TRBJ2-5	CASSILGPQETQYF	TGTGCCAGTAGTATACTTGGGCCGCAAGAGACCCAGTACTTC
TRBD1	once	TRBV5-4	TRBJ1-3	CASSLEMGQLSGNTIYF	TGTGCCAGCAGCTTGGAAATGGGACAGTTATCCGGAAACACCATATATTTT
TRBD1	-	TRBV5-1	TRBJ2-3	CASSLGTGGTDTQYF	TGCGCCAGCAGCTTGGGCACAGGGGGCACAGATACGCAGTATTTT
TRBD1	once	TRBV6-5	TRBJ1-1	CASSTGQGGSTEAFF	TGTGCCAGCAGTACAGGACAGGGAGGCAGCACTGAAGCTTTCTTT
-	-	TRBV29-1	TRBJ2-1	CSAERRNYNEQFF	TGCAGCGCTGAGAGACGGAATTACAATGAGCAGTTCTTC
TRBD1	-	TRBV7-9	TRBJ1-4	CASSRDRASNEKLFF	TGTGCCAGCAGCCGCGACAGGGCGAGTAATGAAAAACTGTTTTTT
TRBD1	-	TRBV28	TRBJ1-1	CASSLPGGNTEAFF	TGTGCCAGCAGTTTACCAGGGGGGAACACTGAAGCTTTCTTT
-	-	TRBV5-1	TRBJ2-1	CASSLDGSYNEQFF	TGCGCCAGCAGCTTGGATGGCAGCTACAATGAGCAGTTCTTC
-	-	TRBV18	TRBJ2-5	CASSLSSQGGRETQYF	TGTGCCAGCTCACTTTCCTCACAGGGAGGGAGAGAGACCCAGTACTTC
TRBD2	hyperexpanded	TRBV13	TRBJ2-1	CASSDLAGMLGRQFF	TGTGCCAGCAGCGACCTAGCGGGTATGCTCGGTCGGCAGTTCTTC
-	once	TRBV2	TRBJ2-5	CASIAGRQETQYF	TGTGCCAGCATTGCGGGCCGGCAAGAGACCCAGTACTTC
-	-	TRBV14	TRBJ1-1	CASRGRVNTEAFF	TGTGCCAGCAGGGGCAGAGTGAACACTGAAGCTTTCTTT
TRBD1	-	TRBV4-2	TRBJ1-2	CASSQEATGGSGYTF	TGTGCCAGCAGCCAAGAAGCGACAGGGGGCTCTGGCTACACCTTC
-	-	TRBV2	TRBJ1-5	CASSGPNQPQHF	TGTGCCAGCAGTGGTCCCAATCAGCCCCAGCATTTT
TRBD1	-	TRBV6-4	TRBJ1-2	CASSEATGYYTF	TGTGCCAGCAGTGAAGCGACAGGGTACTACACCTTC
TRBD2	-	TRBV7-2	TRBJ2-7	CASSVLAGGPGEQYF	TGTGCCAGCAGCGTACTAGCGGGAGGGCCGGGCGAGCAGTACTTC
-	-	TRBV11-2	TRBJ1-6	CASSLDQDGDSPLHF	TGTGCCAGCAGCTTAGATCAGGACGGAGATTCACCCCTCCACTTT
TRBD1	once	TRBV15	TRBJ1-4	CATSLGRDSFATNEKLFF	TGTGCCACCTCCCTGGGCCGGGACAGCTTCGCAACTAATGAAAAACTGTTTTTT
-	-	TRBV28	TRBJ2-7	CASSLRGPAYEQYF	TGTGCCAGCAGTCTACGGGGACCCGCCTACGAGCAGTACTTC
-	-	TRBV4-1	TRBJ2-3	CDSSFLGIDTQYF	TGCGACAGCAGCTTTCTGGGGATAGATACGCAGTATTTT
-	-	TRBV5-1	TRBJ2-1	CASSLAKGISYNEQFF	TGCGCCAGCAGCTTGGCCAAGGGTATCAGCTACAATGAGCAGTTCTTC
-	-	TRBV4-1	TRBJ1-1	CASSQGGRLNTEAFF	TGCGCCAGCAGCCAAGGAGGGCGGCTGAACACTGAAGCTTTCTTT
-	-	TRBV20-1	TRBJ2-3	CSAGLGSVEYF	TGCAGTGCTGGCCTAGGTAGTGTGGAGTATTTT
-	-	TRBV9	TRBJ2-3	CASSVGLSTGRTDTQYF	TGTGCCAGCAGCGTAGGGTTGTCGACAGGCCGCACAGATACGCAGTATTTT
-	-	TRBV6-5	TRBJ2-6	CASRDPGANVLTF	TGTGCCAGCAGGGATCCTGGGGCCAACGTCCTGACTTTC
-	-	TRBV5-1	TRBJ1-1	CASSFNAGGSNTEAFF	TGCGCCAGCAGCTTTAACGCTGGGGGGAGCAACACTGAAGCTTTCTTT
TRBD2	-	TRBV5-1	TRBJ2-7	CASSFQGGRQGTYEQYF	TGCGCCAGCAGCTTTCAAGGCGGGAGGCAGGGGACCTACGAGCAGTACTTC
TRBD2	-	TRBV28	TRBJ2-3	CASGGGGASTDTQYF	TGTGCCAGCGGGGGCGGGGGGGCTAGCACAGATACGCAGTATTTT
-	-	TRBV5-4	TRBJ1-6	CASSLDRSIRNSPLHF	TGTGCCAGCAGCTTGGACAGGTCAATTCGTAATTCACCCCTCCACTTT
-	-	TRBV6-1	TRBJ1-5	CASSLGEGPNQPQHF	TGTGCCAGCAGCCTAGGGGAAGGGCCCAATCAGCCCCAGCATTTT
TRBD1	-	TRBV5-1	TRBJ2-5	CASSLMGQGARGETQYF	TGCGCCAGCAGCTTGATGGGACAGGGGGCGAGGGGAGAGACCCAGTACTTC
-	-	TRBV5-1	TRBJ2-2	CASSQTERPTGELFF	TGCGCCAGCAGCCAGACAGAGAGACCGACCGGGGAGCTGTTTTTT